This TCR beta chain was recovered during a study of human T cells and chemical hapten exposure. As regards this clonotype: Its antigen is still unknown.

Trimming removed 2 bases at V and 3 bases at J, with 5 bases between. The CDR3 consists of 12 residues. Germline V lookup: CDR1 DFQATT, CDR2 SNEGSKA (reference sequence). The time point was: patch test 2, 6 weeks after DPC sensitization. As to treatment: therapeutic diphenylcyclopropenone sensitization with weekly scalp DPC. Extraction yielded total RNA from whole blood (unfractionated). General study results and limits: The donors suffered from alopecia, so their immune response may not match that of healthy people.

Original handling: TCR counts had a median of approximately 96,000 per sample and spanned roughly 20,000 to 750,000. From the RACE reads, TCRdb called clonotypes with MiXCR, one entry per CDR3 protein. TCRdb, rather than the study authors, made the V and J calls. The sample shows over 130,000 distinct CDR3 sequences, 10% to 15% of them seen only once. The chain is built from TRBV20-1 and TRBJ1-5; D unresolved. The sequenced sample was whole blood, obtained in connection with sensitization to the hapten diphenylcyclopropenone (DPC). The TCR comes from a woman aged 50 to 60 with alopecia areata. Some clones in this sample may be carry-over from other donors' samples. The CDR3 region has the DNA TGCAGTGCTAGACTCCTCAATCAGCCCCAGCATTTT. As protein: CSARLLNQPQHF.